The 24 T cell receptor beta chains listed next were all sequenced from one sample in a study of blood T cell repertoires in COVID-19. Clones were read by immunoSEQ multiplex PCR, and TCRdb kept only the in-frame ones, dropping some. The table shows 86,000 or so clones, with around nine tenths occurring only once. The sample comprised peripheral blood. These receptors were taken from a man aged 50 to 60 with active or convalescent COVID-19.

The rearrangement joins TRBV28 to TRBJ1-2; D remains unclear. Germline values: CDR1 MDHEN, CDR2 SYDVKM. The CDR3 length is 13 residues. V lost 6 bases to trimming and J lost 0 bases, with 8 bases between them. CDR3 residues: CASRQLANYGYTF. The CDR3 nucleotides are TGTGCCAGCAGACAGTTAGCTAACTATGGCTACACCTTC.

J is TRBJ1-5 and V is TRBV10-3; 7 bases line up with TRBD1. The CDR3 spans 14 residues. Losses at the gene ends were 10 bases for V and 3 bases for J; bases not matched to a gene: 9. Germline-derived CDR1 and CDR2 are ENHRY and SYGVKD. The CDR3 loop reads CATTSGQHNQPQHF. As DNA, the CDR3 is TGTGCCACCACCTCGGGACAGCACAATCAGCCCCAGCATTTT.

The chain carries TRBV2 and TRBJ2-1; 14 nucleotides align to TRBD2. J lost 3 bases, V lost 7 bases, and 2 bases had no gene match. CDR1 and CDR2 (germline): SNHLY, FYNNEI. The CDR3 totals 15 residues. CDR3 loop: CASTGTSGGYNEQFF. Here the CDR3 DNA reads TGTGCCAGCACCGGGACTAGCGGGGGCTACAATGAGCAGTTCTTC. Full variable domain (remainder filled in from reference TRBV2 and TRBJ2-1): EPEVTQTPSHQVTQMGQEVILRCVPISNHLYFYWYRQILGQKVEFLVSFYNNEISEKSEIFDDQFSVERPDGSNFTLKIRSTKLEDSAMYFCASTGTSGGYNEQFFGPGTRLTVL.

The chain employs TRBV11-2 and TRBJ2-7; D remains ambiguous. Germline V gene data show CDR1 as SGHAT and CDR2 as FQNNGV. Trimming removed 3 bases from V and 7 bases from J, with 10 bases in between. CDR3 length equals 12 residues. For the CDR3, the DNA is TGTGCCAGCAGCTTGTCGGCGGAAGAGCAGTACGTC. Translated: CASSLSAEEQYV.

The chain is built from TRBV2 and TRBJ1-1; 10 bases match TRBD1. The ends lost 6 bases at V and 7 bases at J; junction bases unmatched: 2. The CDR3 contains 12 residues. The germline gives CDR1 SNHLY, CDR2 FYNNEI. The CDR3 is CASRGTGDEAFF. Written as DNA, the CDR3 is TGTGCCAGCAGGGGGACAGGGGATGAAGCTTTCTTT.

This clone was seen once. The chain is built from TRBV19 and TRBJ2-3, with D possibly matching TRBD1 (5 bases). This CDR3 contains 14 residues. With 5 bases removed from V and 2 bases from J, the gap between germline ends came to 11 bases. The germline V gene encodes CDR1 LNHDA and CDR2 SQIVND (reference sequence). DNA for the CDR3: TGTGCCAGTAGTGTGACAGTGTTCACAGATACGCAGTATTTT. The encoded protein is CASSVTVFTDTQYF.

The chain is built from TRBV7-6 and TRBJ2-7; D is perhaps TRBD1 (6 bases). V lost 5 bases and J lost 0, with 14 bases in between. Germline V CDR1 and CDR2: SGHVS, FNYEAQ. The CDR3 covers 15 residues. CDR3 amino acids: CASSQAPGASYEQYF. In nucleotides, the CDR3 is TGTGCCAGCAGCCAAGCCCCAGGGGCCTCCTACGAGCAGTACTTC.

The genes are TRBV19 and TRBJ2-1; 7 bases map to TRBD1. Germline values: CDR1 LNHDA, CDR2 SQIVND (reference sequence). This CDR3 has 11 residues. V trimming: 6 bases; J trimming: 15 bases; junction bases outside the gene matches: 8. DNA of the CDR3: TGTGCCAGTAGGGAAGAGGGACAGTGGTTCTTC. Translation: CASREEGQWFF.

This chain joins TRBV6-1 and TRBJ1-4; 9 nucleotides match TRBD1. V was clipped by 2 bases and J by 5 bases; unmatched bases: 3. Germline CDR1 reads MNHNS; CDR2 reads SASEGT. This CDR3 is 15 amino acids long. Written as DNA, the CDR3 is TGTGCCAGCAGTGAATTTGGGACAGGGAATGAAAAACTGTTTTTT. Its protein product is CASSEFGTGNEKLFF.

In the case of this clone: The identical CDR3 is also encoded by other nucleotide sequences in the sample. The J gene is TRBJ2-1, the V gene TRBV5-1, with TRBD2 identical over 10 bases. Germline CDR1 SGHRS, CDR2 YFSETQ. The CDR3 consists of 15 residues. After removal of 3 bases from V and 4 bases from J, the junction contained 4 bases not matched to a gene. CDR3 in DNA: TGCGCCAGCAGCTCGAGCGGGGGGGCATACAATGAGCAGTTCTTC. This encodes CASSSSGGAYNEQFF.

This clone was counted only a few times. This chain connects TRBV15 to TRBJ2-1, with TRBD2 as a possible D gene (6 bases). Trimming left V 4 bases short and J 14 bases short, with 12 bases between. The CDR3 extends over 11 amino acids. Germline CDR1 is LNHNV and CDR2 is YYDKDF (reference sequence). The CDR3 spells CATSNREREFF. CDR3 sequence (DNA): TGTGCCACCAGCAACCGGGAGAGGGAGTTCTTC.

The chain joins TRBV18 to TRBJ1-6; no clear D gene. V was cut by 3 bases and J by 8 bases, with 11 bases left in between. CDR1 and CDR2 from the germline V gene are KGHSH and LQKENI. The CDR3 loop spans 14 amino acids. As DNA, the CDR3 is TGTGCCAGCTCACCGAATGGAGCCGATTCACCCCTCCACTTT. It specifies CASSPNGADSPLHF. Supplemented by reference TRBV18 and TRBJ1-6, the full variable domain reads NAGVMQNPRHLVRRRGQEARLRCSPMKGHSHVYWYRQLPEEGLKFMVYLQKENIIDESGMPKERFSAEFPKEGPSILRIQQVVRGDSAAYFCASSPNGADSPLHFGNGTRLTVT.

J is TRBJ2-1 and V is TRBV10-2, with TRBD1 identical over 8 bases. The CDR3 is 15 residues long. The trim removed 4 bases at V and 7 bases at J, leaving 9 bases unmatched. CDR1 and CDR2 (germline): WSHSY, SAAADI. CDR3 nucleotides: TGCGCCAGCAGTGGCTTTGGACAGGGAAGTAATGAGCAGTTCTTC. It encodes CASSGFGQGSNEQFF.

This clone was found once. V usage is TRBV18 and J usage is TRBJ2-3, with 12 bases matching TRBD1. The CDR3 extends over 13 amino acids. Trimming took 2 bases from V and 13 from J; bases not matched to a gene: 4. The germline V gene has CDR1 KGHSH and CDR2 LQKENI. The chain's CDR3 is CASSPGTGGFEYF. The CDR3 DNA sequence: TGTGCCAGCTCACCAGGGACAGGGGGCTTTGAGTATTTT.

This chain connects TRBV5-1 to TRBJ2-2; 14 bases map to TRBD2. V dropped 4 bases and J dropped 6; count of bases not matched to a gene: 5. There are 16 residues in the CDR3. Per germline, CDR1 SGHRS and CDR2 YFSETQ. The CDR3 bases are TGCGCCAGCAGCCCCTTGACTAGCGGGGGGGCCGGGGAGCTGTTTTTT. Translated: CASSPLTSGGAGELFF.

The rearrangement uses TRBV4-1 and TRBJ2-3, with 10 positions matching TRBD1. The CDR3 length is 17 residues. J gave up 1 base and V 5 bases, and 9 bases lay outside the gene matches. CDR1 and CDR2 from the germline V gene are MGHRA and YSYEKL. CDR3: CASSKLTGTGGTDTQYF. The CDR3 coding sequence is TGCGCCAGCAGCAAGCTTACCGGGACAGGGGGCACAGATACGCAGTATTTT.

The J gene is TRBJ2-7, the V gene TRBV6-5, with D tentatively TRBD1 (5 bases). The CDR3 loop spans 16 amino acids. Germline CDR1 MNHEY, CDR2 SVGAGI. The V gene lost 0 bases and the J gene lost 4 bases, with 16 bases spanning the gap. Here the CDR3 DNA reads TGTGCCAGCAGTTACTCCCCCGGACACCCGAGTTACGAGCAGTACTTC. Protein product: CASSYSPGHPSYEQYF.

V usage is TRBV29-1 and J usage is TRBJ2-1, with TRBD2 matching 8 bases. Germline loops: CDR1 SQVTM, CDR2 ANQGSEA. The length of the CDR3 is 14 residues. Germline trimming cut 8 bases from V and 4 bases from J; bases unmatched to any gene: 10. CDR3 protein: CSTTRGGLYNEQFF. DNA for the CDR3: TGCAGCACCACTCGCGGGGGGTTGTACAATGAGCAGTTCTTC.

This CDR3 is CASRTLTGGGEKLFF. The CDR3 coding sequence is TGTGCCAGCAGGACCTTGACAGGGGGCGGTGAAAAACTGTTTTTT. V usage is TRBV7-2 and J usage is TRBJ1-4, with TRBD1 matching 10 bases. The CDR3 runs to 15 residues. Trimming removed 6 bases from V and 7 bases from J; junction bases left unmatched: 8. CDR1 and CDR2 from the germline V gene are SGHTA and FQGNSA.

V usage is TRBV6-6 and J usage is TRBJ2-2; 9 bases agree with TRBD2. V dropped 5 bases and J dropped 0; count of bases not matched to a gene: 7. Germline lookup yields CDR1 MNHNY and CDR2 SVGAGI (reference sequence). CDR3 size: 17 residues. In nucleotides, the CDR3 is TGTGCCAGCAGTCTGCCTAGCGGGACTGCGAACACCGGGGAGCTGTTTTTT. Translating it yields CASSLPSGTANTGELFF.

CDR3 bases: TGCGCCAGCAGTGAGTATGTGAACACTGGAAACACCATATATTTT. This encodes CASSEYVNTGNTIYF. The V call is TRBV10-2, the J call TRBJ1-3; D unresolved. This CDR3 comprises 15 residues. Germline V lookup: CDR1 WSHSY, CDR2 SAAADI. The germline V and J ends were trimmed by 1 base and 2 bases, with 9 bases remaining between them.

The chain joins TRBV25-1 to TRBJ1-1; D gene unclear. Germline-derived CDR1 and CDR2 are MGHDK and SYGVNS. The CDR3 covers 13 residues. V shed 8 bases and J shed 2 bases, with 12 bases lying between them. CDR3 bases: TGTGCCAGCCGGCGGGCCCAAAACACTGAAGCTTTCTTT. Its translation: CASRRAQNTEAFF.

This chain joins TRBV11-2 and TRBJ2-5, with 11 positions matching TRBD2. Looked up from germline, CDR1 is SGHAT and CDR2 is FQNNGV. The CDR3 runs 14 residues. V trimming: 4 bases; J trimming: 3 bases; junction bases outside the gene matches: 1. The CDR3 sequence is CASSSGLAEETQYF. In nucleotides, the CDR3 is TGTGCCAGCAGCTCGGGACTAGCGGAAGAGACCCAGTACTTC.

This sequence joins TRBV5-8 and TRBJ2-1; 12 nucleotides align to TRBD2. This CDR3 is built from 15 residues. Germline V gene lookup returns CDR1 SGHTS and CDR2 YDEGEE. The ends lost 4 bases at V and 3 bases at J; junction bases unmatched: 2. CDR3 bases: TGTGCCAGCAGCGTGGGACTAGCGGGCTACAATGAGCAGTTCTTC. It encodes CASSVGLAGYNEQFF.